These 3 T cell receptor beta chains were sequenced from one sample in a study of human T cells and chemical hapten exposure. The time point was: patch test 1, 2 weeks after DPC sensitization. The treatment denotes: therapeutic diphenylcyclopropenone sensitization with weekly scalp DPC. TCRdb reanalysed the RACE reads using MiXCR and keeps one entry per CDR3 protein. The sample records 95,000 to 100,000 distinct CDR3 sequences, roughly an eighth being singletons. The source was whole blood, collected in connection with sensitization to the hapten diphenylcyclopropenone (DPC). These receptors all stem from a middle-aged woman with alopecia areata. Some clones in this sample may be carry-over from other donors' samples.

A few counts support this clonotype. The chain links TRBV7-9 to TRBJ2-1, with 7 bases lining up with TRBD2. V dropped 8 bases and J dropped 1; count of bases not matched to a gene: 5. Germline CDR1 and CDR2: SEHNR and FQNEAQ (reference sequence). The length of the CDR3 is 14 residues. The CDR3 loop reads CASDLAASYNEQFF. The CDR3 nucleotides are TGTGCCAGCGATCTAGCGGCATCCTACAATGAGCAGTTCTTC.

J is TRBJ2-7 and V is TRBV6-5; 8 positions agree with TRBD2. J was trimmed by 6 bases and V by 5 bases; bases with no gene match: 12. Germline CDR1 MNHEY, CDR2 SVGAGI. There are 15 residues in the CDR3. The DNA of the CDR3 is TGTGCCAGCAGTCACCATCGCGCGGGAGGTTTCGAGCAGTACTTC. As protein: CASSHHRAGGFEQYF.

Worth noting for this clonotype: At one end, the junction sequence differs from germline, possibly due to a read error. The V gene is TRBV7-9, the J gene TRBJ2-7; D is uncertain. Germline V CDR1 and CDR2: SEHNR, FQNEAQ (reference sequence). The CDR3 sequence is 13 residues long. The CDR3 region has the DNA TGTGCCAGCAGCTTAGAATCGCAAAGCCCTACGCACTTC. Amino acids: CASSLESQSPTHF. Filled out from reference TRBV7-9 and TRBJ2-7, the complete variable domain reads DTGVSQNPRHKITKRGQNVTFRCDPISEHNRLYWYRQTLGQGPEFLTYFQNEAQLEKSRLLSDRFSAERPKGSFSTLEIQRTEQGDSAMYLCASSLESQSPTHFGPGTRLTVT.